This entry is about one TCR beta chain. Deep level was the assay's run setting. Repertoires were generated with immunoSEQ multiplex PCR, while TCRdb's copy carries only in-frame clones and drops some. The table records about 590,000 clones, nearly 97% of them present only once. V shed 3 bases, J shed 4 bases, and the junction held 5 bases outside the gene matches. CDR1 MDHEN and CDR2 SYDVKM come from the germline V gene. The CDR3 is made up of 14 amino acids. CD45RO-negative, CCR7-selected cells formed the naive CD8 fraction, which excluded terminally differentiated effector memory CD45RA+ cells. Donors comprised only Caucasian adults living in Nashville, Tennessee. This specimen belongs to a study of shared clonotypes between healthy human individuals. Whole-study context: With ages of 18 to 49, the donors were two women and a few men.

Sequencing input: naive CD8+ T cells sorted from blood. V gene TRBV28 combines with J gene TRBJ2-7; 8 nucleotides agree with TRBD1. This receptor was identified in a woman aged 25 to 39 in good health. CDR3 sequence: CASSFFDRGYEQYF. The CDR3 DNA sequence: TGTGCCAGCAGTTTCTTCGACAGGGGTTACGAGCAGTACTTC.